Following are 11 T cell receptor beta chains from one sample sequenced in a study of T cells in Graves' hyperthyroidism and ophthalmopathy. RNA transcripts served as the template for amplifying TCR beta CDR3 regions. TCR CDR3 regions were first amplified by RT-PCR with HTBI primers. TCRdb re-analysed the multiplex PCR reads in MiXCR, keeping a single row per CDR3 protein. The sample shows approximately 500,000 distinct CDR3 sequences, 46% of them seen only once. Sequenced material: peripheral blood or thyroid tissue (not recorded which). The source of these receptors is a woman between 18 and 29 years old with Graves' hyperthyroidism.

This clonotype showed up many times. The CDR3 spells CSARASTGATYEQYF. CDR3 bases: TGCAGTGCTAGGGCGTCGACAGGAGCAACCTACGAGCAGTACTTC. The rearrangement uses TRBV20-1 and TRBJ2-7, with D perhaps matching TRBD1 (6 bases). The germline V and J ends were trimmed by 3 bases and 2 bases, with 17 bases remaining between them. Germline V gene data show CDR1 as DFQATT and CDR2 as SNEGSKA (reference sequence). The CDR3 consists of 15 residues.

The chain is built from TRBV20-1 and TRBJ2-6; D is possibly TRBD2 (6 bases). The CDR3 is made up of 16 amino acids. Trimming stripped 1 base from V and 3 bases from J, with 13 bases between. Germline lookup yields CDR1 DFQATT and CDR2 SNEGSKA (reference sequence). The CDR3 region has the DNA TGCAGTGCTAGAGGTTTCGGGGGATATGGGGCCAACGTCCTGACTTTC. This encodes CSARGFGGYGANVLTF.

V is TRBV29-1 and J is TRBJ1-2; 7 positions agree with TRBD1. This CDR3 comprises 12 residues. Per the germline V gene, CDR1 is SQVTM and CDR2 is ANQGSEA. For the CDR3, the DNA is TGCAGTTTTGACAGGGCTAACTATGGCTACACCTTC. It is translated as CSFDRANYGYTF.

As to this clonotype: In this CDR3 the conserved last residue, phenylalanine or tryptophan, is missing, so a read error is likely. CDR3 loop: CAWSIPGLYQETQYL. The DNA of the CDR3 is TGTGCCTGGAGTATCCCGGGTCTGTACCAAGAGACCCAGTACCTC. J is TRBJ2-5 and V is TRBV30; no clear D. Germline CDR1 is GTSNPN and CDR2 is SVGIG (reference sequence). V was pared by 2 bases and J by 0 bases, with 13 bases between. The CDR3 sequence is 15 residues long.

A few counts support this clonotype. The rearrangement uses TRBV20-1 and TRBJ2-5; TRBD1 matches 8 bases. The CDR3 consists of 12 residues. Germline V gene data show CDR1 as DFQATT and CDR2 as SNEGSKA (reference sequence). J was trimmed by 5 bases and V by 5 bases; bases with no gene match: 4. CDR3 sequence: CSAGRQGETQYF. As DNA, the CDR3 is TGCAGTGCTGGAAGACAGGGGGAGACCCAGTACTTC.

The chain carries TRBV4-1 and TRBJ1-1; possibly TRBD1 for D (6 bases). V lost 0 bases and J 9 bases, leaving 14 bases between the germline ends. This CDR3 is 14 amino acids long. The germline V gene encodes CDR1 MGHRA and CDR2 YSYEKL. CDR3 amino acids: CASSQDMTGSKAFF. The CDR3 DNA is TGCGCCAGCAGCCAAGACATGACAGGTTCGAAAGCTTTCTTT.

For this clonotype: A junction boundary mismatches the germline segment, possibly from a read error. The chain links TRBV12-3 or TRBV12-4 to TRBJ1-1; TRBD1 aligns across 7 bases. This CDR3 comprises 13 residues. The CDR3 reads CASKLTGSDEALF. The CDR3 coding sequence is TGTGCCAGCAAACTGACAGGGTCCGATGAAGCTCTCTTT.

This clonotype was found many times. The genes are TRBV6-5 and TRBJ2-7; unclear D gene. With 7 bases removed from V and 2 bases from J, the gap between germline ends came to 12 bases. Germline CDR1 is MNHEY and CDR2 is SVGAGI. The CDR3 extends over 13 amino acids. The CDR3 protein is CASIATQTYEQYF. The CDR3 DNA sequence: TGTGCCAGCATCGCGACACAGACCTACGAGCAGTACTTC.

The rearrangement uses TRBV7-9 and TRBJ2-7; weak D call: TRBD1 (5 bases). The germline CDR1 and CDR2 sequences are SEHNR and FQNEAQ (reference sequence). The CDR3 extends over 13 amino acids. V was cut by 6 bases and J by 0 bases, with 9 bases left in between. CDR3 DNA: TGTGCCAGCAGGCACGACAGCTCCTACGAGCAGTACTTC. This sequence encodes CASRHDSSYEQYF.

The chain employs TRBV4-1 and TRBJ1-5; tentatively, D is TRBD1 (5 bases). The CDR3 length is 17 residues. Deletions cut 2 bases from V and 11 bases from J, with 25 bases between. Germline V CDR1 and CDR2: MGHRA, YSYEKL. CDR3 sequence: CASSQKILPGLPFAQHF. CDR3 coding DNA: TGCGCCAGCAGCCAAAAAATTTTACCGGGGCTCCCTTTCGCCCAGCATTTT.

The sample holds many counts of this clonotype. The chain has TRBV25-1 and TRBJ2-5, with TRBD2 matching over 7 bases. This CDR3 contains 14 residues. Germline lookup yields CDR1 MGHDK and CDR2 SYGVNS. Germline trimming cut 2 bases from V and 4 bases from J; bases unmatched to any gene: 4. CDR3 in DNA: TGTGCCAGCAGTGAAGGACTAGTCGGAGAGACCCAGTACTTC. Translated: CASSEGLVGETQYF. Drawing the rest from reference TRBV25-1 and TRBJ2-5, the complete variable domain is EADIYQTPRYLVIGTGKKITLECSQTMGHDKMYWYQQDPGMELHLIHYSYGVNSTEKGDLSSESTVSRIRTEHFPLTLESARPSHTSQYLCASSEGLVGETQYFGPGTRLLVL.